This T cell receptor (beta chain) was recorded in a study of T cells in Graves' hyperthyroidism and ophthalmopathy. Authors of the study amplified TCR beta CDR3 regions from RNA transcripts. Using the HTBI primer set, a first-round RT-PCR was run on the TCR CDR3. Each CDR3 protein is one row after TCRdb ran MiXCR on the multiplex PCR reads. The top ten clones hold roughly 9.6% of a sample with over 300,000 distinct CDR3 sequences, roughly 14% of them seen once. This clonotype appeared many times. Its cognate antigen is unknown. Broader study findings: A 13 V-J model separated ophthalmopathy from stable hyperthyroidism. Most thyroid clonotypes that were expanded above 0.001 also turned up in blood.

No progression to ophthalmopathy during 18 months of follow-up defined stable disease. Fresh peripheral blood, approximately 10 ml, yielded the PBMCs. The receptor's source is an older woman with Graves' hyperthyroidism. The sequenced sample was blood.

The CDR3 nucleotides read TGCGCCAGCAGCCAAGAGTTACAGGGGCTAAGGGAGCAGTTCTTC. Its protein product is CASSQELQGLREQFF. The chain employs TRBV4-1 and TRBJ2-1; 7 nucleotides line up with TRBD1. V gave up 0 bases and J gave up 10 bases; unmatched junction bases: 9. The CDR3 spans 15 residues. Germline V gene sequence: CDR1 MGHRA, CDR2 YSYEKL.